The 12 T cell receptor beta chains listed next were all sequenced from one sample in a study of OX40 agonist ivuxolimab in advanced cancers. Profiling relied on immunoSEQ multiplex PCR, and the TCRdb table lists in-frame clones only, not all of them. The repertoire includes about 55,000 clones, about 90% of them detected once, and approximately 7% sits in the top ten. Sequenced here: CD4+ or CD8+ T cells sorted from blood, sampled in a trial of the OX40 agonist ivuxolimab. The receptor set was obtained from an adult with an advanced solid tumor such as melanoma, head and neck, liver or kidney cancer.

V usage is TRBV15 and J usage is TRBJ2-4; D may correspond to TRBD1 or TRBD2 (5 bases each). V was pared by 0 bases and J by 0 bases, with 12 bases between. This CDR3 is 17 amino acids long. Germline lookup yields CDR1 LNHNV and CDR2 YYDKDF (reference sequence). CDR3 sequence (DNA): TGTGCCACCAGCAGAGAAGCAGGGAGATTAGCCAAAAACATTCAGTACTTC. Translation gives CATSREAGRLAKNIQYF. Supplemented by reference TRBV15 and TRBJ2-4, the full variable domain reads DAMVIQNPRYQVTQFGKPVTLSCSQTLNHNVMYWYQQKSSQAPKLLFHYYDKDFNNEADTPDNFQSRRPNTSFCFLDIRSPGLGDTAMYLCATSREAGRLAKNIQYFGAGTRLSVL.

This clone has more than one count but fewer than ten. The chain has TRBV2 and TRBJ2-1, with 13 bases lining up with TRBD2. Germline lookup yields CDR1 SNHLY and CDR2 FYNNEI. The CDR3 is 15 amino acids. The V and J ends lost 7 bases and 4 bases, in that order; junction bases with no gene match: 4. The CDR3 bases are TGTGCCAGCATCCAGGGACTAGCGGGGTACAATGAGCAGTTCTTC. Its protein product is CASIQGLAGYNEQFF.

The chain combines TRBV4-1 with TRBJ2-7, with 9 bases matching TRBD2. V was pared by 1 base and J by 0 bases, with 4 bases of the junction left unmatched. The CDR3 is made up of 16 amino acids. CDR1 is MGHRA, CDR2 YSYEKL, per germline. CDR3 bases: TGCGCCAGCAGCCAAGGACTAGCGGTACTCTCCTACGAGCAGTACTTC. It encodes CASSQGLAVLSYEQYF.

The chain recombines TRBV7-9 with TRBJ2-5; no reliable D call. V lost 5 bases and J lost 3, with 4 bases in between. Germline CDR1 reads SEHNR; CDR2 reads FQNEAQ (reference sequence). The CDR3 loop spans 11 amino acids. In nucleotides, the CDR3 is TGTGCCAGCAGCACCGAAGAGACCCAGTACTTC. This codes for CASSTEETQYF.

DNA of the CDR3: TGTGCCACTCTGGGGGTTTTGAAGTACGAGCAGTACTTC. Protein sequence: CATLGVLKYEQYF. The chain has TRBV2 and TRBJ2-7; D could derive from TRBD1 or TRBD2 (5 bases each). This CDR3 region has 13 residues. The V end lost 10 bases, the J end lost 4 bases, and 17 bases lay between the germline ends. The germline V gene encodes CDR1 SNHLY and CDR2 FYNNEI.

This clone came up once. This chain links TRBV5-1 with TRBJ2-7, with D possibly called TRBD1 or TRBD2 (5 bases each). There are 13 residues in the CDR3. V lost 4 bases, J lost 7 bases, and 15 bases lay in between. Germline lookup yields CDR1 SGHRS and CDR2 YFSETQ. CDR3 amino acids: CASSPGTVGEQYF. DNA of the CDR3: TGCGCCAGCAGCCCGGGGACCGTCGGGGAGCAGTACTTC. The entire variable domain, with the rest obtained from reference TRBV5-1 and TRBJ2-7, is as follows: KAGVTQTPRYLIKTRGQQVTLSCSPISGHRSVSWYQQTPGQGLQFLFEYFSETQRNKGNFPGRFSGRQFSNSRSEMNVSTLELGDSALYLCASSPGTVGEQYFGPGTRLTVT.

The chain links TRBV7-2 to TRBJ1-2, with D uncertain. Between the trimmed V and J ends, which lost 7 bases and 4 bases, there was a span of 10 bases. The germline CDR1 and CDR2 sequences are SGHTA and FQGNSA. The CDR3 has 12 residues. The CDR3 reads CASKGGSYGYTF. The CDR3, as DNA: TGTGCCAGCAAGGGAGGGAGCTATGGCTACACCTTC.

The CDR3 region is CAWSHRTGSDYGYTF. CDR3 nucleotide sequence: TGTGCCTGGAGTCACCGGACAGGGTCGGACTATGGCTACACCTTC. The chain has TRBV30 and TRBJ1-2; 8 bases fit TRBD1. Germline V lookup: CDR1 GTSNPN, CDR2 SVGIG (reference sequence). Germline trimming cut 2 bases from V and 3 bases from J; bases unmatched to any gene: 8. This CDR3 has 15 residues.

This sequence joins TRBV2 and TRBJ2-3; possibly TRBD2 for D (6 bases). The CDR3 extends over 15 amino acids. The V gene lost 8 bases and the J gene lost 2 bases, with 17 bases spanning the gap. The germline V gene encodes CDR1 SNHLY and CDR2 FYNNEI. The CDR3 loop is CASGPGTRLTDTQYF. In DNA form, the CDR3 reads TGTGCCAGCGGCCCAGGGACTCGCCTCACAGATACGCAGTATTTT.

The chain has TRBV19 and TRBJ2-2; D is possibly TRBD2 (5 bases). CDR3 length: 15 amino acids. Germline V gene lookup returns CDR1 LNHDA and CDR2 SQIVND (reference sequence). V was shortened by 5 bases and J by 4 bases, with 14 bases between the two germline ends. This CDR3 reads CASSSGPGITGELFF. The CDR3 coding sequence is TGTGCCAGTAGTTCCGGTCCCGGGATCACCGGGGAGCTGTTTTTT.

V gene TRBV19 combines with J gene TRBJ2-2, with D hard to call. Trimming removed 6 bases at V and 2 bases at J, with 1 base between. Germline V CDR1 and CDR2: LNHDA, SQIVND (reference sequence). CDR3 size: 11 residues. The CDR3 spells CASRNTGELFF. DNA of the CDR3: TGTGCCAGTAGAAACACCGGGGAGCTGTTTTTT.

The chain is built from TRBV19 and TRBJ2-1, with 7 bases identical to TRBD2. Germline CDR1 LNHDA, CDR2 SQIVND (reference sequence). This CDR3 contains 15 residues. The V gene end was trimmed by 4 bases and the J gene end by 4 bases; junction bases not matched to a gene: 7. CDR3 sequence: CASSKGGRIYNEQFF. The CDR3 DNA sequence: TGTGCCAGTAGTAAGGGCGGGAGAATTTACAATGAGCAGTTCTTC.